This entry describes one T cell receptor (beta chain). Its antigen is still unknown. These data originate in a study of T cells after yellow fever vaccination. Overall study results and limits: One caveat is that FACS-sorted repertoires could contain abundant clonotypes contaminating from the bulk population.

A 5'RACE template-switching step, the method used to make TCR cDNA, added a universal primer site and UMIs. Using its own MiXCR run on the 5' RACE reads, TCRdb lists one record per CDR3 protein. This table holds roughly 400,000 distinct CDR3 sequences, around a sixth found once. The CDR3 length is 15 residues. Germline V gene data show CDR1 as SNHLY and CDR2 as FYNNEI. Trimming shortened V by 6 bases and J by 2 bases, and 15 bases separated the two germline ends. This receptor was taken from a man younger than 35 who received the YFV17D yellow fever vaccine. The sequencing here drew on PBMCs, taken before the yellow fever booster vaccination. The rearrangement joins TRBV2 to TRBJ2-3, with D perhaps TRBD1 (6 bases). The CDR3 here is CASRGARRTTDTQYF. The CDR3 bases are TGTGCCAGCAGGGGGGCGAGGAGAACCACAGATACGCAGTATTTT.